Here is one T cell receptor beta chain with its context. Its specific antigen is unknown. The sample holds no much larger clone one base away, and base qualities are not on file. The germline V gene sets CDR1 to SGHAT and CDR2 to FQNNGV. The CDR3 numbers 16 residues from cysteine through phenylalanine. Only the CDR3 DNA stays, 48 bases, in frame from base 1. V has 5 bases trimmed and J has 8 bases trimmed; junction bases matching no gene number 11. This specimen comes from a study of blood T cells in healthy people across ages (dated by TCRdb to 2013 to 2016). With respect to the entire study: In model experiments, roughly one uniquely barcoded TCR beta cDNA molecule per two T cells was captured by template switching. The donors were divided into four age groups: young (average approximately 17 years), middle-aged (under 40), aged (approximately 62) and long-lived (about 84). The study analyzed two additional independent replicas of 1 million unique cDNA reads from the same blood draw for two donors, one aged 18 to 30 and one aged 80 or older. Age-related changes in TCR beta repertoire diversity were measured in the study by deep sequencing normalized with unique cDNA molecular identifiers. Donors of different ages were randomly distributed across sequencing lanes to avoid experimental bias.

The donors were around 39 Caucasian individuals from Russia, aged roughly 6 to 90 years, who were systemically healthy. Each donor gave approximately 9.3 milliliters of peripheral blood, collected into EDTA-treated Vacutainer tubes. PBMCs were isolated by Ficoll-Paque density-gradient centrifugation, with at least 6 million obtained per sample. Total RNA was extracted from PBMCs with Trizol reagent, with at least 5 micrograms obtained per sample. For every donor, flow cytometry on a PBMC aliquot measured the percentage of naive CD45RAhigh/CD27high T cells. The receptor library was made with 5' RACE. Sequenced using an Illumina HiSeq 2500. A second roughly 6 to 12 cycle PCR used a sample-barcoded 5' primer and a J-beta primer mix. Each TCR beta cDNA molecule received a unique molecular identifier from a template-switch 5' adaptor carrying 12 random nucleotides. Each sample yielded at least 2.5 million CDR3-containing paired-end reads. The Mint cDNA synthesis kit, primed by a TRBC-specific oligonucleotide, was used to synthesize first-strand cDNA from all RNA. Following uracil-DNA glycosylase treatment, a first 18-cycle PCR with universal primers M1SS and BC2_uni_R was performed on all cDNA. Concerning the study's data processing: Each sample was normalized by randomly selecting 1 million high-quality reads, each carrying a distinct molecular identifier. Reads with shared molecular identifiers were discarded instead of being binned into consensus sequences. CDR3 identification, clonotype clustering and error correction used MiTCR with a Q25 quality threshold and the strictest error-elimination algorithm. Lower-bound total TCR beta diversity was estimated with a nonparametric unseen species model using Euler transformation. TCRdb reanalyzed the raw reads on its own, using fastp at Q25 for trimming and MiXCR for clone calling, and kept in-frame beta chains. One record per CDR3 amino acid sequence lists the most common genes and DNA. Here the V and J calls rest on TCRdb's processing, not on the authors' analysis. Recorded for this sample are about 1.8 million distinct CDR3 sequences; roughly 49% of them occurred a single time. The ten largest clones capture more than 2% of the sample.

Results the study describes overall, beyond this receptor: Since profiling was done on bulk unsorted PBMCs, naive and antigen-experienced compartments could not be conclusively compared. The CMV infection status of donors was not known, potentially confounding age-related changes in expanded clonotypes. Observed TCR beta diversity per million T cells fell roughly linearly with age, and a significant reduction was already apparent by age around 36. Compared with the aged group, more naive CD4+ T cells, fewer expanded clones and increased TCR diversity were shown by the long-lived group, suggesting age selection. A strong correlation was found between observed TCR beta diversity and the percentage of naive T cells measured by flow cytometry. Estimates of total diversity based on one million sequenced T cells were regarded as lower bounds and as underestimates.

The sequencing input was blood. The chain is assembled from TRBV11-2 and TRBJ2-3; 12 central nucleotides agree with TRBD2. This TCR was sampled from a woman aged 40 to 50 in good health. The sequence in DNA is TGTGCCAGCAGCACCAGACTAGCGGGGGACCTATTTACGCAGTATTTT. This is translated as CASSTRLAGDLFTQYF.